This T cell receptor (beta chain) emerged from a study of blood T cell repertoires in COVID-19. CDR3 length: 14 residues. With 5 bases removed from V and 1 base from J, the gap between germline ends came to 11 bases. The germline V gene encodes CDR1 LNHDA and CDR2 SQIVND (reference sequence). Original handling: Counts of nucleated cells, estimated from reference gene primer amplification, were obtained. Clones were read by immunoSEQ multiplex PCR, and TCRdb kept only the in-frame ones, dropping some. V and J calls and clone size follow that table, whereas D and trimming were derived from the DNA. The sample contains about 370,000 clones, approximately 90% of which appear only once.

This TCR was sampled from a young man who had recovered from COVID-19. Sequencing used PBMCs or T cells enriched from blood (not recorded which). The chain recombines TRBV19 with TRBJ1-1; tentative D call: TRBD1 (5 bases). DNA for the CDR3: TGTGCCAGTAGTCCGACAGACTGGAACACTGAAGCTTTCTTT. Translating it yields CASSPTDWNTEAFF.